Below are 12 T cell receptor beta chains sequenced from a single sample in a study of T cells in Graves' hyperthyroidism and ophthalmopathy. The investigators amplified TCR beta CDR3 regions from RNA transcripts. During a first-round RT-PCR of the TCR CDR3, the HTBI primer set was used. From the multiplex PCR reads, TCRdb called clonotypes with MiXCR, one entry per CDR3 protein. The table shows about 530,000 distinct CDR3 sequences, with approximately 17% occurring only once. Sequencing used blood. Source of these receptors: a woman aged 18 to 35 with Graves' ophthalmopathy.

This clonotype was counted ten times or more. This CDR3 reads CASAVDGNTEAFF. CDR3 nucleotides: TGTGCCAGCGCTGTAGACGGAAACACTGAAGCTTTCTTT. The J gene is TRBJ1-1, the V gene TRBV2, with D uncertain. CDR1 and CDR2 (germline): SNHLY, FYNNEI. V lost 8 bases to trimming and J lost 2 bases, with 12 bases between them. CDR3 length equals 13 residues. The variable domain in full, completed from reference TRBV2 and TRBJ1-1, reads EPEVTQTPSHQVTQMGQEVILRCVPISNHLYFYWYRQILGQKVEFLVSFYNNEISEKSEIFDDQFSVERPDGSNFTLKIRSTKLEDSAMYFCASAVDGNTEAFFGQGTRLTVV.

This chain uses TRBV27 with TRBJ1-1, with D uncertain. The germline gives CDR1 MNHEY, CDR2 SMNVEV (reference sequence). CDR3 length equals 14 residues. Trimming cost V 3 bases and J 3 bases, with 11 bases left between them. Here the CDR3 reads CASSFFSSDTEAFF. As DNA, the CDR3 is TGTGCCAGCAGTTTTTTCAGTAGTGACACTGAAGCTTTCTTT.

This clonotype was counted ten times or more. The CDR3 loop is CASSPSWDRGSYTF. The DNA for the CDR3 is TGTGCCAGCAGTCCCTCGTGGGACAGGGGAAGCTACACCTTC. The rearrangement links TRBV12-3 or TRBV12-4 to TRBJ1-2, with 10 bases fitting TRBD1. V shed 5 bases and J 9 bases; nucleotides not matched to a gene: 9. The CDR3 loop spans 14 amino acids.

CDR3 bases: TGTGCCAGCAGTTACTCGACAAGCGGGGAGGCCACAGATACGCAGTATTTT. This codes for CASSYSTSGEATDTQYF. The V gene is TRBV6-5, the J gene TRBJ2-3, with 7 nucleotides matching TRBD2. The CDR3 sequence is 17 residues long. After removal of 0 bases from V and 2 bases from J, the junction contained 8 bases not matched to a gene. The germline V gene has CDR1 MNHEY and CDR2 SVGAGI.

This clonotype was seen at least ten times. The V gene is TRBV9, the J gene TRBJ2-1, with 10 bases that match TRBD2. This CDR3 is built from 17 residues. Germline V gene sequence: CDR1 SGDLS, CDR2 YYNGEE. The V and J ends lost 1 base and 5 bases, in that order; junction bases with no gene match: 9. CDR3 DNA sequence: TGTGCCAGCAGCGTAATGGCTAGCGGGAGCCCAAACAATGAGCAGTTCTTC. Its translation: CASSVMASGSPNNEQFF.

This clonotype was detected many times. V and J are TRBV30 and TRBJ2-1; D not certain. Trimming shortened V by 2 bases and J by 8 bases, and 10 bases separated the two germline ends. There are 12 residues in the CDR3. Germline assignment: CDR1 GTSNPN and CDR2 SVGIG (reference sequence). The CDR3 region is CAWSLDLDEQFF. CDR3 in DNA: TGTGCCTGGAGTTTGGATTTGGATGAGCAGTTCTTC.

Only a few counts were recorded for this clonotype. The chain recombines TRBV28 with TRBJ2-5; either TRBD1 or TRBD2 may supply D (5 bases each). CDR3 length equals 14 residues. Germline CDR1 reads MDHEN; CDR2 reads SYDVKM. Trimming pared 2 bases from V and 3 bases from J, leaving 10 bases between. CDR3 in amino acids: CASSLAGTKETQYF. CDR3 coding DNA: TGTGCCAGCAGTTTAGCCGGGACCAAAGAGACCCAGTACTTC.

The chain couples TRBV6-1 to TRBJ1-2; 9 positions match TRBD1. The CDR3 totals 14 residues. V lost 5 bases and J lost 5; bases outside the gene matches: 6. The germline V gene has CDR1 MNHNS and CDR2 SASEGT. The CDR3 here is CASSPRDRVYGYTF. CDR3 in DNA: TGTGCCAGCAGTCCCCGGGACAGGGTGTATGGCTACACCTTC.

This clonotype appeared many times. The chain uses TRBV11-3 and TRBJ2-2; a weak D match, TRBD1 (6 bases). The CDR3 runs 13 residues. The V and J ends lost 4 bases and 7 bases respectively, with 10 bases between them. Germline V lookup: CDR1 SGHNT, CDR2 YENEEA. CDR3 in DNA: TGTGCCAGCAGCTCGCCAGGGGACGGGGAGCTGTTTTTT. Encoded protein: CASSSPGDGELFF.

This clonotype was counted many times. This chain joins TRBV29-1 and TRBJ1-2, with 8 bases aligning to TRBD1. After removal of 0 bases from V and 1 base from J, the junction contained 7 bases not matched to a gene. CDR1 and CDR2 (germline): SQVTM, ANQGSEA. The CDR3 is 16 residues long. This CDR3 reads CSVEEGAGGSNYGYTF. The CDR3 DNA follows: TGCAGCGTTGAAGAGGGCGCAGGGGGCAGTAACTATGGCTACACCTTC.

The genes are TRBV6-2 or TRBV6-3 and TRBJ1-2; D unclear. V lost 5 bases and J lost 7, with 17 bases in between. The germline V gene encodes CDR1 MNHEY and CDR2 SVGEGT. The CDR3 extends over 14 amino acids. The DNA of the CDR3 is TGTGCCAGCAGTACTACCGGGATATACGGTGGCTACACCTTC. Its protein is CASSTTGIYGGYTF.

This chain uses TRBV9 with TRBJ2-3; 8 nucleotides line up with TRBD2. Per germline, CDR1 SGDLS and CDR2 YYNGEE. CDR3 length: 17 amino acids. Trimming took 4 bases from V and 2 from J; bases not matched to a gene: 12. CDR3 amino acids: CASSSGVAGGYTDTQYF. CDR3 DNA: TGTGCCAGCAGCAGCGGGGTCGCGGGGGGATACACAGATACGCAGTATTTT.